This TCR beta chain was sequenced during a study of cytomegalovirus exposure and HLA in healthy donors. Overall study results and limits: According to an earlier analysis, most TCR beta V segments yielded productive rearrangements about 87% or about 30% of the time. Among TCR beta chains, those listed as cytomegalovirus-associated numbered around 180.

PCR employed 60 Vbeta and 13 Jbeta primers. Repertoires were generated with immunoSEQ multiplex PCR, while TCRdb's copy carries only in-frame clones and drops some. This table holds roughly 200,000 clones, more than 80% found once. All donors participated as healthy donors of bone marrow. With regard to this clone: Its specificity is not known.

The germline gives CDR1 MNHEY, CDR2 SVGAGI. The germline V and J ends were trimmed by 6 bases and 3 bases, with 12 bases remaining between them. This CDR3 is 13 amino acids long. Source material: PBMCs. The receptor was derived from a boy under 18 in good health and CMV-seronegative. This rearrangement joins TRBV6-5 to TRBJ2-7; D is undetermined. CDR3 bases: TGTGCCAGCAGCCAAATCCCGGGCTACGAGCAGTACTTC. Protein product: CASSQIPGYEQYF.